This passage covers 4 T cell receptor beta chains from one sample sequenced in a study of PD-L1 blockade in urothelial cancer. Produced via immunoSEQ multiplex PCR; TCRdb's table is partial and in-frame only. The data hold some 52,000 clones, with roughly 80% observed a single time. The sample was PBMCs, taken around atezolizumab (anti-PD-L1) treatment. Source of these receptors: a man aged 70 or older with urothelial cancer.

CDR3 bases: TGTGCCAGCAGCAAACTAGTTAACCGCTCCTACAATGAGCAGTTCTTC. As protein: CASSKLVNRSYNEQFF. The rearrangement links TRBV7-9 to TRBJ2-1, with D maybe TRBD2 (5 bases). V lost 5 bases to trimming and J lost 0 bases, with 14 bases between them. Germline CDR1 and CDR2: SEHNR and FQNEAQ (reference sequence). This CDR3 region has 16 residues.

The gene calls are TRBV19 and TRBJ1-5, with 10 bases fitting TRBD1. This CDR3 contains 17 residues. With 2 bases clipped from V and 2 bases from J, the junction kept 6 bases outside the gene matches. Germline values: CDR1 LNHDA, CDR2 SQIVND (reference sequence). This CDR3 is CASSIRQGAIGNQPQHF. The CDR3 DNA is TGTGCCAGTAGTATACGACAGGGGGCCATAGGCAATCAGCCCCAGCATTTT.

This clone appeared a few times. Written as DNA, the CDR3 is TGTGCCAGCAGCCCCACATTCGACTATGGCTACACCTTC. Its translation: CASSPTFDYGYTF. The chain recombines TRBV11-1 with TRBJ1-2; D uncertain. The CDR3 sequence is 13 residues long. The ends were cut back, 5 bases at V and 3 bases at J, with 10 bases in the middle. The germline V gene encodes CDR1 SGHAT and CDR2 FQDESV (reference sequence).

The chain employs TRBV6-4 and TRBJ1-4, with a possible D match to TRBD1 (6 bases). V lost 6 bases, J lost 6 bases, and 14 bases lay in between. Germline-derived CDR1 and CDR2 are MRHNA and SNTAGT. The CDR3 spans 14 residues. The CDR3 DNA reads TGTGCCAGCAGCCTACAGGGAGGGGATGAAAAACTGTTTTTT. Its protein is CASSLQGGDEKLFF.